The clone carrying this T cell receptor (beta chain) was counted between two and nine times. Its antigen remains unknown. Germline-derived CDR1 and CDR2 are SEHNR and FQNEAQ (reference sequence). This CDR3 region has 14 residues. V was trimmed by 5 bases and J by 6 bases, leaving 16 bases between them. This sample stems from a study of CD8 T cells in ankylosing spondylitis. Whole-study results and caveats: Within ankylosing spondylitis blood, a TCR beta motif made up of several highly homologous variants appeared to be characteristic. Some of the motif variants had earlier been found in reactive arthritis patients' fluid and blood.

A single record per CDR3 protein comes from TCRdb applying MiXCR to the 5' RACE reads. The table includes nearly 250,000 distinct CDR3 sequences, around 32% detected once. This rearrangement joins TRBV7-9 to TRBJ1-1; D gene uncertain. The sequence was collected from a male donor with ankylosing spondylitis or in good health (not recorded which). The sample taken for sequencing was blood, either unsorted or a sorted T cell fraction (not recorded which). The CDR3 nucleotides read TGTGCCAGCAGCACGAGGAGGGAGGTCGCTGAAGCTTTCTTT. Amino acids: CASSTRREVAEAFF.